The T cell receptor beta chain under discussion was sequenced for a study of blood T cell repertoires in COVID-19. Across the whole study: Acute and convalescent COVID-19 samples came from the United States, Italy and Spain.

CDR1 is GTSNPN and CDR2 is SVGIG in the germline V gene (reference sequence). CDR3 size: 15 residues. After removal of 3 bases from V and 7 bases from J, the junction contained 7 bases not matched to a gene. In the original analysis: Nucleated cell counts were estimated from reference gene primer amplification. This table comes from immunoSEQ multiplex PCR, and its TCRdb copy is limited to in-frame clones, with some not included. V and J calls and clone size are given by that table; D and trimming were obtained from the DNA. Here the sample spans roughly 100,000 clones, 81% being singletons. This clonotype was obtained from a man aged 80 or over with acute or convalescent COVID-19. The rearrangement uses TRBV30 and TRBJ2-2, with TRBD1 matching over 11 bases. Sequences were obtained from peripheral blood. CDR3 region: CAWSPGTGGYGELFF. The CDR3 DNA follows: TGTGCCTGGAGCCCAGGGACAGGGGGGTACGGGGAGCTGTTTTTT.